This entry lists 25 T cell receptor beta chains sequenced from one sample in a study of beta chain features in type 1 diabetes. Whole-study results and caveats: Within each of all four CD4+ subsets, Type 1 diabetes patients had TCRB CDR3s that were moderately but significantly shorter.

No antigen has been assigned to these receptors. The whole isolated RNA underwent reverse transcription, so sequencing captured expressed TCRB transcripts. Produced via immunoSEQ multiplex PCR; TCRdb's table is partial and in-frame only. This sample carries approximately 260,000 clones, roughly 22% of them seen once, and the ten largest clones take 0.028%. Sequencing was performed on naive CD4+ T cells from blood. The receptors were sampled from a woman in her thirties or forties with type 1 diabetes.

The genes are TRBV4-3 and TRBJ2-7, with TRBD2 matching 7 bases. Germline CDR1 is LGHNA and CDR2 is YSLEER. V shed 2 bases and J 0 bases; nucleotides not matched to a gene: 4. The CDR3 runs 15 residues. The CDR3 spells CASSQSGTNSYEQYF. The CDR3 bases are TGCGCCAGCAGCCAAAGCGGGACTAACTCCTACGAGCAGTACTTC.

This clone was detected only a few times. This same CDR3 is encoded by further DNA sequences in the sample. The chain employs TRBV7-2 and TRBJ1-6, with TRBD1 matching over 7 bases. CDR1 SGHTA and CDR2 FQGNSA come from the germline V gene. The CDR3 has 14 residues. J lost 7 bases, V lost 1 base, and 1 base had no gene match. The CDR3 nucleotides are TGTGCCAGCAGCTTAGACAGGGGAAATTCACCCCTCCACTTT. Amino acid sequence: CASSLDRGNSPLHF. The whole variable domain, remainder taken from reference TRBV7-2 and TRBJ1-6, is GAGVSQSPSNKVTEKGKDVELRCDPISGHTALYWYRQSLGQGLEFLIYFQGNSAPDKSGLPSDRFSAERTGGSVSTLTIQRTQQEDSAVYLCASSLDRGNSPLHFGNGTRLTVT.

This clone was observed once. This chain connects TRBV28 to TRBJ2-7, with 8 bases fitting TRBD1. J was trimmed by 2 bases and V by 4 bases; bases with no gene match: 1. CDR1 is MDHEN, CDR2 SYDVKM, per germline. The CDR3 length is 13 residues. The CDR3 sequence is CASSSGGPYEQYF. CDR3 bases: TGTGCCAGCAGTTCAGGGGGCCCCTACGAGCAGTACTTC.

This chain connects TRBV7-2 to TRBJ2-1, with 8 nucleotides matching TRBD1. Trimming at V came to 3 bases and at J to 2 bases, leaving 3 bases not matched to a gene. CDR1 SGHTA and CDR2 FQGNSA come from the germline V gene. The length of the CDR3 is 15 residues. The CDR3 loop reads CASSFTGGTYNEQFF. In DNA, the CDR3 is TGTGCCAGCAGCTTTACAGGGGGGACCTACAATGAGCAGTTCTTC. The full variable domain, with the rest looked up from reference TRBV7-2 and TRBJ2-1, is GAGVSQSPSNKVTEKGKDVELRCDPISGHTALYWYRQSLGQGLEFLIYFQGNSAPDKSGLPSDRFSAERTGGSVSTLTIQRTQQEDSAVYLCASSFTGGTYNEQFFGPGTRLTVL.

This chain connects TRBV7-2 to TRBJ2-2; 10 bases fit TRBD2. This CDR3 region has 15 residues. The germline V gene has CDR1 SGHTA and CDR2 FQGNSA. The J segment lost 10 bases and the V segment lost 1 base, leaving 6 bases of the junction unmatched. Here the CDR3 reads CASSLELAGIEELFF. The CDR3 DNA is TGTGCCAGCAGCTTAGAACTAGCGGGAATCGAGGAGCTGTTTTTT.

The gene calls are TRBV4-3 and TRBJ1-2; D gene uncertain. The germline CDR1 and CDR2 sequences are LGHNA and YSLEER. V was cut by 1 base and J by 4 bases, with 7 bases left in between. The CDR3 loop spans 13 amino acids. The CDR3 here is CASSQVRLYGYTF. Written as DNA, the CDR3 is TGCGCCAGCAGCCAAGTGAGACTCTATGGCTACACCTTC.

The rearrangement uses TRBV25-1 and TRBJ2-7, with TRBD1 identical over 11 bases. The J segment lost 6 bases and the V segment lost 4 bases, leaving 8 bases of the junction unmatched. The CDR3 extends over 15 amino acids. Germline V lookup: CDR1 MGHDK, CDR2 SYGVNS. The CDR3 sequence is CASSAPGTGGSEQYF. The CDR3 DNA sequence: TGTGCCAGCAGTGCTCCCGGGACAGGGGGTTCCGAGCAGTACTTC.

J is TRBJ2-4 and V is TRBV19, with 7 bases aligning to TRBD1. The CDR3 covers 15 residues. The V and J ends lost 4 bases and 1 base, in that order; junction bases with no gene match: 4. The germline V gene encodes CDR1 LNHDA and CDR2 SQIVND (reference sequence). The DNA for the CDR3 is TGTGCCAGTAGTACGGGACAGCCGGCCAAAAACATTCAGTACTTC. Protein sequence: CASSTGQPAKNIQYF.

This clone was counted a few times. The rearrangement joins TRBV29-1 to TRBJ2-7; 8 bases fit TRBD1. The CDR3 is made up of 14 amino acids. V trimming: 6 bases; J trimming: 3 bases; junction bases outside the gene matches: 10. Germline V CDR1 and CDR2: SQVTM, ANQGSEA. The CDR3: CSVRSSGTGYEQYF. The CDR3 DNA is TGCAGCGTCCGATCTTCCGGGACAGGCTACGAGCAGTACTTC.

This clone was counted between two and nine times. This chain links TRBV25-1 with TRBJ2-5; maybe TRBD1 (8 bases). Trimming pared 4 bases from V and 5 bases from J, leaving 17 bases between. The CDR3 extends over 15 amino acids. CDR1 MGHDK and CDR2 SYGVNS come from the germline V gene. The CDR3 protein is CASSAHTGGGETQYF. In DNA, the CDR3 is TGTGCCAGCAGTGCCCACACAGGGGGAGGGGAGACCCAGTACTTC.

This clone was detected only a few times. The chain joins TRBV14 to TRBJ2-3; D uncertain. The CDR3 consists of 12 residues. Germline V gene lookup returns CDR1 SGHDN and CDR2 FVKESK. The V gene lost 1 base and the J gene lost 7 bases, with 6 bases spanning the gap. DNA for the CDR3: TGTGCCAGCAGCCAAGCCCCTAATACGCAGTATTTT. This gives the protein CASSQAPNTQYF. Complete variable domain (other parts from reference TRBV14 and TRBJ2-3): EAGVTQFPSHSVIEKGQTVTLRCDPISGHDNLYWYRRVMGKEIKFLLHFVKESKQDESGMPNNRFLAERTGGTYSTLKVQPAELEDSGVYFCASSQAPNTQYFGPGTRLTVL.

This clone was detected only a few times. The chain couples TRBV9 to TRBJ2-2, with 7 bases identical to TRBD2. The J segment lost 2 bases and the V segment lost 3 bases, leaving 7 bases of the junction unmatched. The CDR3 loop spans 16 amino acids. Germline CDR1 reads SGDLS; CDR2 reads YYNGEE. The CDR3: CASSAGGSYNTGELFF. In DNA, the CDR3 is TGTGCCAGCAGCGCCGGGGGGTCGTACAACACCGGGGAGCTGTTTTTT.

The V call is TRBV5-6, the J call TRBJ1-2, with unresolved D. The CDR3 runs to 11 residues. Trimming took off 1 base at V and 7 bases at J, with 5 bases between the two ends. The germline gives CDR1 SGHDT, CDR2 YYEEEE. DNA for the CDR3: TGTGCCAGCAGCTTGCTTAGTGGCTACACCTTC. This codes for CASSLLSGYTF.

As concerns this clone: The same CDR3 arises from other DNA sequences in this sample as well. The V gene is TRBV18, the J gene TRBJ1-5, with TRBD1 matching 7 bases. CDR3 size: 14 residues. Germline V gene sequence: CDR1 KGHSH, CDR2 LQKENI. After removal of 5 bases from V and 4 bases from J, the junction contained 5 bases not matched to a gene. DNA for the CDR3: TGTGCCAGCTCAAGGGGGCAGGGGAATCAGCCCCAGCATTTT. The encoded protein is CASSRGQGNQPQHF.

This clone showed up just a few times. The chain joins TRBV28 to TRBJ2-6; maybe TRBD1 (5 bases). Trimming removed 5 bases at V and 2 bases at J, with 7 bases between. Per the germline V gene, CDR1 is MDHEN and CDR2 is SYDVKM. The CDR3 has 14 amino acids. CDR3 nucleotides: TGTGCCAGCAGTCAGGGTCCTGGGGCCAACGTCCTGACTTTC. It translates to CASSQGPGANVLTF.

J is TRBJ2-7 and V is TRBV27; D might be TRBD2 (6 bases). Trimming pared 10 bases from V and 6 bases from J, leaving 10 bases between. The CDR3 runs 10 residues. Germline CDR1 and CDR2: MNHEY and SMNVEV (reference sequence). The CDR3 loop is CATGLLEQYF. For the CDR3, the DNA is TGTGCCACGGGACTTCTCGAGCAGTACTTC.

There are a few counts of this clone. V and J are TRBV15 and TRBJ2-1; 10 bases map to TRBD1. The CDR3 has 15 amino acids. CDR1 and CDR2 (germline): LNHNV, YYDKDF (reference sequence). The V and J ends lost 3 bases and 9 bases, in that order; junction bases with no gene match: 8. The CDR3 is CATSRRQGARPEQFF. The CDR3 coding sequence is TGTGCCACCAGCAGGAGACAGGGGGCGCGACCTGAGCAGTTCTTC.

The rearrangement joins TRBV27 to TRBJ1-2; weak D call: TRBD1 (5 bases). Germline loops: CDR1 MNHEY, CDR2 SMNVEV (reference sequence). The CDR3 extends over 13 amino acids. The ends were cut back, 3 bases at V and 8 bases at J, with 13 bases in the middle. In nucleotides, the CDR3 is TGTGCCAGCAGTTTCCGGGGGTCCGAAGGCTACACCTTC. Its protein is CASSFRGSEGYTF.

This clone turned up a few times. In DNA, the CDR3 is TGTGCCTGGGCGGCATTGGGGGGCACCGGGGAGCTGTTTTTT. The encoded protein is CAWAALGGTGELFF. The chain joins TRBV30 to TRBJ2-2, with D perhaps matching TRBD2 (6 bases). Germline values: CDR1 GTSNPN, CDR2 SVGIG (reference sequence). Trimming removed 5 bases from V and 4 bases from J, with 14 bases in between. CDR3 length: 14 amino acids.

This chain joins TRBV6-6 and TRBJ2-1, with 8 bases identical to TRBD1. CDR1 is MNHNY and CDR2 is SVGAGI in the germline V gene (reference sequence). V trimming: 6 bases; J trimming: 3 bases; junction bases outside the gene matches: 4. CDR3 length: 14 residues. In nucleotides, the CDR3 is TGTGCCAGCAGGGATACAGGGGGCTACAATGAGCAGTTCTTC. Amino acid sequence: CASRDTGGYNEQFF.

A remark on this clone: Other nucleotide sequences from this sample produce the same CDR3. The chain is built from TRBV9 and TRBJ2-1; TRBD2 matches 7 bases. The CDR3 totals 15 residues. The V and J ends lost 0 bases and 5 bases, in that order; junction bases with no gene match: 5. Germline loops: CDR1 SGDLS, CDR2 YYNGEE. The CDR3 loop reads CASSVGSSGNNEQFF. The DNA of the CDR3 is TGTGCCAGCAGCGTAGGCTCTAGCGGCAACAATGAGCAGTTCTTC. Filled out from reference TRBV9 and TRBJ2-1, the complete variable domain reads DSGVTQTPKHLITATGQRVTLRCSPRSGDLSVYWYQQSLDQGLQFLIQYYNGEERAKGNILERFSAQQFPDLHSELNLSSLELGDSALYFCASSVGSSGNNEQFFGPGTRLTVL.

This chain joins TRBV4-3 and TRBJ2-5; TRBD1 is a possible D gene (6 bases). CDR1 LGHNA and CDR2 YSLEER come from the germline V gene. Trimming removed 1 base at V and 2 bases at J, with 8 bases between. The CDR3 covers 14 residues. The CDR3 sequence: CASSQGTGQETQYF. CDR3 bases: TGCGCCAGCAGCCAAGGCACAGGGCAAGAGACCCAGTACTTC.

The chain recombines TRBV29-1 with TRBJ2-5; unclear D gene. The length of the CDR3 is 12 residues. Trimming left V 3 bases short and J 1 base short, with 6 bases between. Germline CDR1 and CDR2: SQVTM and ANQGSEA. Written as DNA, the CDR3 is TGCAGCGTTGACCCCGGCCAAGAGACCCAGTACTTC. Protein product: CSVDPGQETQYF.

The chain carries TRBV5-4 and TRBJ1-5, with D perhaps TRBD1 (6 bases). Trimming removed 0 bases at V and 3 bases at J, with 16 bases between. CDR3 length: 17 residues. The germline CDR1 and CDR2 sequences are SGHNT and YYREEE (reference sequence). The CDR3 coding sequence is TGTGCCAGCAGCTTGGGGCAGAAACAGGGAGCCAATCAGCCCCAGCATTTT. This translates into CASSLGQKQGANQPQHF. The entire variable domain, with the rest obtained from reference TRBV5-4 and TRBJ1-5, is as follows: ETGVTQSPTHLIKTRGQQVTLRCSSQSGHNTVSWYQQALGQGPQFIFQYYREEENGRGNFPPRFSGLQFPNYSSELNVNALELDDSALYLCASSLGQKQGANQPQHFGDGTRLSIL.

The chain employs TRBV5-4 and TRBJ2-3; weak D call: TRBD2 (5 bases). V was pared by 0 bases and J by 2 bases, with 10 bases between. CDR3 size: 15 residues. From germline, CDR1 is SGHNT and CDR2 YYREEE (reference sequence). The CDR3 loop reads CASSLDHGNTDTQYF. The CDR3 coding sequence is TGTGCCAGCAGCTTGGACCACGGGAACACAGATACGCAGTATTTT.